This T cell receptor (beta chain) came from a study of blood T cells in healthy people across ages. Whole-study results and caveats: Roughly linear declines in TCR beta diversity per million T cells occurred with age.

With regard to this clonotype: Its antigen is unidentified.

A second about 7 to 12 cycle PCR used barcoded and J-beta primers. TCRdb re-called the 5' RACE reads with MiXCR, one entry per CDR3 protein. The sample records about 840,000 distinct CDR3 sequences, 25% to 30% being singletons. These data also featured in a second study, about T cells of mothers and their children. That work adds: Researchers put all of the extracted RNA into cDNA synthesis, using roughly 1.5 ug per 15 ul. Each child contributed approximately 2.9 million TCR beta CDR3 reads, while each mother contributed over 10 million.

This receptor was taken from a middle-aged woman in good health. Source material: blood.

The CDR3 loop is CAVKQGGKNEKLFF. Here the CDR3 DNA reads TGTGCCGTCAAGCAGGGAGGCAAGAATGAAAAACTGTTTTTT. The chain couples TRBV3-1 to TRBJ1-4, with D maybe TRBD1 (5 bases). Germline V lookup: CDR1 LGHDT, CDR2 YNNKEL (reference sequence). CDR3 length: 14 residues. V lost 11 bases to trimming and J lost 5 bases, with 18 bases between them.